The 18 T cell receptor beta chains below all came from one sample that was sequenced in a study of blood T cell repertoires in COVID-19 (dated by TCRdb to the early 2020s). The library came from the immunoSEQ multiplex PCR assay. TCRdb's version of the immuneACCESS table is confined to in-frame rearrangements and falls short of the full clone set. An unresolved V gene accounts for under half of the shortfall where checked; the remainder is of unknown origin. Counted in this sample were roughly 290,000 clones; approximately 85% of them appeared once. 0.85% to 0.9% of the sample is held by the ten biggest clonotypes. What was sequenced was peripheral blood. These TCRs come from a human donor with COVID-19, enrolled during active disease. The donor label of this sample is uncertain.

The CDR3 nucleotides are TGTGCCAGCGGGGGGACGTTAGACTATGGCTACACCTTC. This codes for CASGGTLDYGYTF. The chain joins TRBV2 to TRBJ1-2, with D possibly TRBD1 on 5 matching bases. Looked up from germline, CDR1 is SNHLY and CDR2 is FYNNEI. V was trimmed by 8 bases and J by 3 bases, leaving 13 bases between them. There are 13 residues in the CDR3.

This clone was recorded only once. CDR3 residues: CASFRAGFGNTIYF. CDR3 sequence (DNA): TGTGCCAGCTTCAGGGCAGGGTTTGGAAACACCATATATTTT. The chain carries TRBV28 and TRBJ1-3; D might be TRBD1 (5 bases). The V gene's germline CDR1 is MDHEN and CDR2 SYDVKM. V was trimmed by 8 bases and J by 3 bases, leaving 14 bases between them. The CDR3 is 14 amino acids.

V usage is TRBV5-8 and J usage is TRBJ1-4; 7 nucleotides match TRBD1. The CDR3 is made up of 15 amino acids. Germline V gene data show CDR1 as SGHTS and CDR2 as YDEGEE. The junction had 9 bases not matched to a gene; V was cut back by 3 bases and J by 7 bases. As DNA, the CDR3 is TGTGCCAGCAGCTCCCTGGCAGGGGGTAGTGAAAAACTGTTTTTT. This translates into CASSSLAGGSEKLFF.

This clone came up once. CDR3 protein: CAWSGRLSNTEAFF. The DNA for the CDR3 is TGTGCCTGGAGTGGGAGGCTCTCGAACACTGAAGCTTTCTTT. V gene TRBV30 combines with J gene TRBJ1-1; D gene unclear. V lost 1 base and J 1 base, leaving 10 bases between the germline ends. The CDR3 covers 14 residues. CDR1 GTSNPN and CDR2 SVGIG come from the germline V gene (reference sequence).

The chain employs TRBV27 and TRBJ2-5, with 8 positions matching TRBD2. The CDR3 length is 16 residues. The J segment lost 5 bases and the V segment lost 0 bases, leaving 8 bases of the junction unmatched. The germline CDR1 and CDR2 sequences are MNHEY and SMNVEV (reference sequence). The CDR3 nucleotides are TGTGCCAGCAGTTTATCCCCGGGACTAGAGAAGGAGACCCAGTACTTC. It yields the protein CASSLSPGLEKETQYF.

The chain carries TRBV28 and TRBJ1-1; perhaps TRBD1 as D (5 bases). This CDR3 spans 15 amino acids. V dropped 2 bases and J dropped 4 bases, with 14 bases sitting between them. Per germline, CDR1 MDHEN and CDR2 SYDVKM. The CDR3 bases are TGTGCCAGCAGTTTAGAGACGGGGAGGGGCACTGAAGCTTTCTTT. The encoded protein is CASSLETGRGTEAFF.

This clone appeared a single time. The genes are TRBV6-6 and TRBJ2-3; perhaps TRBD2 as D (6 bases). Germline CDR1 is MNHNY and CDR2 is SVGAGI (reference sequence). There are 15 residues in the CDR3. V lost 7 bases to trimming and J lost 4 bases, with 18 bases between them. The CDR3 is CASTPRDSPADTQYF. Written as DNA, the CDR3 is TGTGCCAGCACCCCGAGGGACTCCCCAGCAGATACGCAGTATTTT.

This clone was counted a few times. Other nucleotide sequences from this sample produce the same CDR3. V usage is TRBV14 and J usage is TRBJ2-7; D not certain. Deletions cut 5 bases from V and 0 bases from J, with 2 bases between. The CDR3 covers 11 residues. CDR1 is SGHDN, CDR2 FVKESK, per germline. In DNA form, the CDR3 reads TGTGCCAGCAGCTACTCCTACGAGCAGTACTTC. Translating it yields CASSYSYEQYF.

V and J are TRBV19 and TRBJ2-1; 7 nucleotides agree with TRBD1. This CDR3 region has 14 residues. The J segment lost 3 bases and the V segment lost 5 bases, leaving 4 bases of the junction unmatched. Germline V gene lookup returns CDR1 LNHDA and CDR2 SQIVND (reference sequence). CDR3 sequence: CASSPGTVYNEQFF. DNA for the CDR3: TGTGCCAGTAGTCCGGGGACAGTCTACAATGAGCAGTTCTTC.

This clone showed up just once. The chain joins TRBV19 to TRBJ2-2, with no clear D. With 3 bases removed from V and 6 bases from J, the gap between germline ends came to 11 bases. Germline CDR1 is LNHDA and CDR2 is SQIVND (reference sequence). The CDR3 length is 14 residues. Here the CDR3 DNA reads TGTGCCAGTAGTATGGCCCTAGTGGCCGGGGAGCTGTTTTTT. Protein sequence: CASSMALVAGELFF. Complete variable domain (other parts from reference TRBV19 and TRBJ2-2): DGGITQSPKYLFRKEGQNVTLSCEQNLNHDAMYWYRQDPGQGLRLIYYSQIVNDFQKGDIAEGYSVSREKKESFPLTVTSAQKNPTAFYLCASSMALVAGELFFGEGSRLTVL.

The V gene is TRBV6-6, the J gene TRBJ1-1; tentatively, D is TRBD1 (5 bases). This CDR3 region has 15 residues. Trimming shortened V by 7 bases and J by 2 bases, and 17 bases separated the two germline ends. Germline V gene data show CDR1 as MNHNY and CDR2 as SVGAGI (reference sequence). This CDR3 reads CASTQMGRSNTEAFF. Here the CDR3 DNA reads TGTGCCAGCACCCAAATGGGGCGGTCTAACACTGAAGCTTTCTTT.

The DNA for the CDR3 is TGTGCCAGCACCGTCCAAGGGACTTCCGGGGGGACCCAGTACTTC. Translation: CASTVQGTSGGTQYF. The chain recombines TRBV28 with TRBJ2-5; TRBD2 is a possible D gene (6 bases). The germline CDR1 and CDR2 sequences are MDHEN and SYDVKM. The length of the CDR3 is 15 residues. The ends were cut back, 7 bases at V and 7 bases at J, with 22 bases in the middle.

This chain joins TRBV27 and TRBJ2-7, with 8 bases that match TRBD1. The CDR3 has 15 amino acids. Germline CDR1 MNHEY, CDR2 SMNVEV (reference sequence). The junction had 10 bases not matched to a gene; V was cut back by 6 bases and J by 3 bases. CDR3 nucleotides: TGTGCCAGCAGACCATCAGGGGGCGTTCACTACGAGCAGTACTTC. This translates into CASRPSGGVHYEQYF.

The chain employs TRBV6-5 and TRBJ2-3; 7 bases fit TRBD2. Losses at the gene ends were 2 bases for V and 8 bases for J; bases not matched to a gene: 13. Germline values: CDR1 MNHEY, CDR2 SVGAGI. This CDR3 has 16 amino acids. CDR3: CASSYTGLVDWGTQYF. DNA of the CDR3: TGTGCCAGCAGTTACACCGGACTAGTGGACTGGGGTACGCAGTATTTT.

V is TRBV7-9 and J is TRBJ2-2, with 11 bases matching TRBD2. CDR3 size: 16 residues. The junction had 1 base not matched to a gene; V was cut back by 4 bases and J by 0 bases. The germline V gene encodes CDR1 SEHNR and CDR2 FQNEAQ (reference sequence). The CDR3 region is CASSSGLAANTGELFF. The CDR3 DNA reads as TGTGCCAGCAGCTCGGGACTAGCGGCGAACACCGGGGAGCTGTTTTTT.

The J gene is TRBJ1-1, the V gene TRBV14, with D uncertain. The CDR3 runs to 13 residues. Germline V CDR1 and CDR2: SGHDN, FVKESK. V was trimmed by 7 bases and J by 3 bases, leaving 12 bases between them. CDR3 sequence: CASTLLTDTEAFF. CDR3 DNA: TGTGCCAGCACGTTACTCACAGACACTGAAGCTTTCTTT. The complete variable domain, with remaining parts taken from reference TRBV14 and TRBJ1-1, reads EAGVTQFPSHSVIEKGQTVTLRCDPISGHDNLYWYRRVMGKEIKFLLHFVKESKQDESGMPNNRFLAERTGGTYSTLKVQPAELEDSGVYFCASTLLTDTEAFFGQGTRLTVV.

This chain joins TRBV4-3 and TRBJ1-6, with 10 bases identical to TRBD1. V gave up 4 bases and J gave up 10 bases; unmatched junction bases: 7. This CDR3 comprises 15 residues. Germline V gives CDR1 LGHNA, CDR2 YSLEER. DNA for the CDR3: TGCGCCAGCAGCCGCACCGGGACAGGGGACTCACCCCTCCACTTT. Protein: CASSRTGTGDSPLHF.

V is TRBV29-1 and J is TRBJ2-7, with TRBD1 matching over 11 bases. Germline CDR1 and CDR2: SQVTM and ANQGSEA. This CDR3 comprises 13 residues. The V segment lost 4 bases and the J segment 6 bases; nucleotides outside the gene matches: 5. The CDR3 bases are TGCAGCGTTGGGGGGACAGGGGGAGGCGAGCAGTACTTC. This codes for CSVGGTGGGEQYF.